The 22 T cell receptor beta chains given below trace back to one sample, sequenced in a study of blood T cell repertoires in COVID-19. Using immunoSEQ multiplex PCR, the repertoire was profiled, and TCRdb retains in-frame clones only, with some absent. The sample consists of 250,000 to 300,000 clones, 85% to 90% of them appearing once. The sequencing sample was made of peripheral blood. Receptors originate from a woman between 45 and 65 years old with COVID-19, enrolled during active disease.

The chain links TRBV5-8 to TRBJ1-1; 11 bases line up with TRBD1. The CDR3 spans 16 residues. V shed 2 bases and J 6 bases; nucleotides not matched to a gene: 9. Germline values: CDR1 SGHTS, CDR2 YDEGEE. The CDR3 protein is CASSFGQGAAGAEAFF. CDR3 nucleotides: TGTGCCAGCAGCTTCGGACAGGGGGCGGCTGGGGCTGAAGCTTTCTTT.

The DNA for the CDR3 is TGTGCCAGCAGCCGCCTTGGGCGGGAGGAGAACAATGAGCAGTTCTTC. Encoded protein: CASSRLGREENNEQFF. The rearrangement joins TRBV3-1 (or the pseudogene TRBV3-2) to TRBJ2-1; 8 bases are shared with TRBD2. The V and J ends lost 4 bases and 5 bases, in that order; junction bases with no gene match: 10. The CDR3 extends over 16 amino acids. CDR1 is LGHDT and CDR2 is YNNKEL in the germline V gene (reference sequence).

The V and J genes are TRBV4-1 and TRBJ2-1; perhaps TRBD2 as D (5 bases). The length of the CDR3 is 15 residues. The germline gives CDR1 MGHRA, CDR2 YSYEKL. Trimming cost V 0 bases and J 6 bases, with 12 bases left between them. As DNA, the CDR3 is TGCGCCAGCAGCCAAGAAGGCGGGTTTACCAATGAGCAGTTCTTC. Translated, it gives CASSQEGGFTNEQFF.

The rearrangement joins TRBV6-4 to TRBJ2-1; D possibly corresponds to TRBD1 (6 bases). Trimming took 2 bases from V and 5 from J, leaving 16 bases between them. The CDR3 extends over 16 amino acids. Germline V gene sequence: CDR1 MRHNA, CDR2 SNTAGT. Here the CDR3 reads CASSDPRGIRDNEQFF. The CDR3 nucleotides are TGTGCCAGCAGTGACCCTAGGGGGATTAGGGACAATGAGCAGTTCTTC.

This clone was seen more than once but under ten times. This rearrangement joins TRBV9 to TRBJ1-3, with 8 bases aligning to TRBD1. The CDR3 length is 17 residues. V lost 2 bases to trimming and J lost 3 bases; unmatched junction nucleotides: 10. Germline CDR1 SGDLS, CDR2 YYNGEE. The DNA for the CDR3 is TGTGCCAGCAGCGTTGGACAGGGAATGAAATTTGGAAACACCATATATTTT. It is translated as CASSVGQGMKFGNTIYF.

The genes are TRBV2 and TRBJ1-6; 7 bases are shared with TRBD1. Germline V gene data show CDR1 as SNHLY and CDR2 as FYNNEI. V was clipped by 4 bases and J by 10 bases; unmatched bases: 13. The CDR3 sequence is 16 residues long. The DNA of the CDR3 is TGTGCCAGCAGTGTCCGCTTAGAGGGGGCTGGCTCACCCCTCCACTTT. Protein: CASSVRLEGAGSPLHF. Drawing the rest from reference TRBV2 and TRBJ1-6, the complete variable domain is EPEVTQTPSHQVTQMGQEVILRCVPISNHLYFYWYRQILGQKVEFLVSFYNNEISEKSEIFDDQFSVERPDGSNFTLKIRSTKLEDSAMYFCASSVRLEGAGSPLHFGNGTRLTVT.

This clone was observed a handful of times. The V and J genes are TRBV12-5 and TRBJ1-1, with 9 bases identical to TRBD1. Trimming took 2 bases from V and 4 from J; bases not matched to a gene: 2. Germline loops: CDR1 LGHNT, CDR2 FRNRAP. This CDR3 contains 14 residues. CDR3 sequence reads: CASGLRQGVTEAFF. The CDR3 DNA sequence: TGTGCTAGTGGTTTGCGACAGGGGGTCACTGAAGCTTTCTTT.

The CDR3 loop reads CASSQDSVSIYNEQFF. In nucleotides, the CDR3 is TGTGCCAGCAGCCAAGATTCGGTCTCTATCTACAATGAGCAGTTCTTC. The chain couples TRBV14 to TRBJ2-1; D not certain. Germline CDR1 and CDR2: SGHDN and FVKESK. This CDR3 has 16 residues. The V and J ends lost 0 bases and 3 bases respectively, with 12 bases between them.

CDR3 nucleotides: TGTGCCAGCAGTGACGGGCAGGGGGCTGGTGGCTACACCTTC. Translated, it gives CASSDGQGAGGYTF. The chain joins TRBV2 to TRBJ1-2; 8 nucleotides line up with TRBD1. V was clipped by 3 bases and J by 7 bases; unmatched bases: 7. CDR1 and CDR2 (germline): SNHLY, FYNNEI. The CDR3 is 14 residues long. The variable domain in full, with the rest retrieved from reference TRBV2 and TRBJ1-2, is EPEVTQTPSHQVTQMGQEVILRCVPISNHLYFYWYRQILGQKVEFLVSFYNNEISEKSEIFDDQFSVERPDGSNFTLKIRSTKLEDSAMYFCASSDGQGAGGYTFGSGTRLTVV.

The chain joins TRBV29-1 to TRBJ1-1; possible D gene TRBD1, 6 bases. Germline CDR1 is SQVTM and CDR2 is ANQGSEA. This CDR3 has 12 residues. The CDR3 loop is CSFDGGYTEAFF. The CDR3 region has the DNA TGCAGTTTCGATGGGGGCTACACTGAAGCTTTCTTT.

The rearrangement links TRBV14 to TRBJ1-2, with D perhaps TRBD1 (5 bases). The V and J ends lost 3 bases and 8 bases respectively, with 25 bases between them. The length of the CDR3 is 17 residues. CDR1 and CDR2 (germline): SGHDN, FVKESK. The CDR3 DNA follows: TGTGCCAGCAGCCACCACGCCAGGCAGGGCGGCCCCCACGGCTACACCTTC. As protein: CASSHHARQGGPHGYTF.

This chain uses TRBV5-1 with TRBJ1-1; 9 positions match TRBD1. The CDR3 is made up of 16 amino acids. Trimming took 3 bases from V and 0 from J; bases not matched to a gene: 6. Germline CDR1 and CDR2: SGHRS and YFSETQ. The CDR3 spells CASSSGTGILNTEAFF. In DNA, the CDR3 is TGCGCCAGCAGCTCAGGGACAGGGATCTTGAACACTGAAGCTTTCTTT.

The chain recombines TRBV10-3 with TRBJ1-2; D remains unclear. CDR1 and CDR2 (germline): ENHRY, SYGVKD. Trimming stripped 4 bases from V and 5 bases from J, with 8 bases between. CDR3 size: 12 residues. The CDR3 DNA follows: TGTGCCATCAGTGGTCGAGATTATGGCTACACCTTC. As protein: CAISGRDYGYTF.

CDR3 nucleotides: TGTGCCAGCAGCTTGGAAATCCAGGGCGATTCAGAGACCCAGTACTTC. It specifies CASSLEIQGDSETQYF. This chain links TRBV21-1 with TRBJ2-5; the D call in the table, TRBD1, was not verified against the DNA. TRBV21-1 counts as a pseudogene. CDR3 length: 16 residues.

J is TRBJ2-5 and V is TRBV7-9, with 8 bases that match TRBD2. The CDR3 has 16 amino acids. V lost 1 base to trimming and J lost 5 bases; unmatched junction nucleotides: 9. Germline V gene sequence: CDR1 SEHNR, CDR2 FQNEAQ (reference sequence). The CDR3 loop is CASSLVVAGGGETQYF. The CDR3 DNA follows: TGTGCCAGCAGCTTAGTAGTTGCGGGAGGAGGGGAGACCCAGTACTTC.

V gene TRBV11-3 combines with J gene TRBJ2-1, with 7 bases fitting TRBD2. This CDR3 is 14 amino acids long. The J segment lost 7 bases and the V segment lost 6 bases, leaving 9 bases of the junction unmatched. CDR1 SGHNT and CDR2 YENEEA come from the germline V gene. CDR3 DNA: TGTGCCAGCAGTACTAGCGAAGCGGGGAATGAGCAGTTCTTC. It is translated as CASSTSEAGNEQFF.

The rearrangement uses TRBV30 and TRBJ1-5, with D possibly being TRBD1 (5 bases). CDR3 length: 15 amino acids. The V gene lost 0 bases and the J gene lost 3 bases, with 12 bases spanning the gap. Germline values: CDR1 GTSNPN, CDR2 SVGIG (reference sequence). The CDR3 is CAWSVTRQFNQPQHF. The CDR3 DNA sequence: TGTGCCTGGAGTGTAACCCGACAGTTCAATCAGCCCCAGCATTTT.

The chain links TRBV18 to TRBJ2-7; 9 nucleotides match TRBD2. The V and J ends lost 5 bases and 6 bases, in that order; junction bases with no gene match: 8. CDR1 is KGHSH, CDR2 LQKENI, per germline. The CDR3 spans 14 residues. CDR3 amino acids: CASSELAGSTEQYF. In DNA, the CDR3 is TGTGCCAGCTCAGAGCTAGCGGGATCAACCGAGCAGTACTTC.

The chain carries TRBV7-2 and TRBJ2-7, with 13 bases identical to TRBD2. The germline CDR1 and CDR2 sequences are SGHTA and FQGNSA. The junction had 8 bases not matched to a gene; V was cut back by 3 bases and J by 6 bases. The CDR3 contains 16 residues. This CDR3 reads CASSLMRTSGSPEQYF. The CDR3, as DNA: TGTGCCAGCAGCTTGATGAGGACTAGCGGGAGTCCCGAGCAGTACTTC.

V usage is TRBV14 and J usage is TRBJ2-1; TRBD2 is a possible D gene (5 bases). This CDR3 has 12 amino acids. Trimming cost V 4 bases and J 10 bases, with 11 bases left between them. The germline gives CDR1 SGHDN, CDR2 FVKESK. The CDR3 protein is CASSPWRGEQFF. The CDR3, as DNA: TGTGCCAGCAGCCCCTGGAGAGGGGAGCAGTTCTTC.

This sequence joins TRBV18 and TRBJ2-3; 8 bases agree with TRBD1. Germline V CDR1 and CDR2: KGHSH, LQKENI. Trimming at V came to 1 base and at J to 5 bases, leaving 8 bases not matched to a gene. The CDR3 has 16 amino acids. DNA for the CDR3: TGTGCCAGCTCACCACGATTTAGGACAGGGCAAGATACGCAGTATTTT. Translating it yields CASSPRFRTGQDTQYF.

This rearrangement joins TRBV11-3 to TRBJ1-6; tentative D call: TRBD1 (5 bases). This CDR3 is 13 amino acids long. Germline V gene data show CDR1 as SGHNT and CDR2 as YENEEA. V lost 10 bases and J lost 7, with 14 bases in between. In DNA form, the CDR3 reads TGTGCCATACAAGGACAAGAAAATTCACCCCTCCACTTT. It encodes CAIQGQENSPLHF.